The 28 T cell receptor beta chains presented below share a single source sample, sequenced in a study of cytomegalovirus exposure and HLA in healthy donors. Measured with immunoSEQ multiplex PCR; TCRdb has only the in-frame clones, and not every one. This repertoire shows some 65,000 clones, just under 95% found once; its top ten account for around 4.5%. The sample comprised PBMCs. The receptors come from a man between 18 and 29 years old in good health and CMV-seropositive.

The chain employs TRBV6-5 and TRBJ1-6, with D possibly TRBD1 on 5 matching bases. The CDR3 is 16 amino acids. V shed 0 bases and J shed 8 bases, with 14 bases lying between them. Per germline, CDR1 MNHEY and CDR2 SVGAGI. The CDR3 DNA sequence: TGTGCCAGCAGTTACTCAGGAGGGGCGAGTTATTCACCCCTCCACTTT. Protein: CASSYSGGASYSPLHF.

The CDR3 nucleotides are TGTGCCAGCAGCTCTAGGACAGGCCTTAATGAAAAACTGTTTTTT. It encodes CASSSRTGLNEKLFF. The V gene is TRBV28, the J gene TRBJ1-4; 7 nucleotides align to TRBD1. V lost 6 bases, J lost 4 bases, and 8 bases stayed unmatched. The CDR3 consists of 15 residues. Germline V gene data show CDR1 as MDHEN and CDR2 as SYDVKM. Looking up the rest from reference TRBV28 and TRBJ1-4 gives the full variable domain: DVKVTQSSRYLVKRTGEKVFLECVQDMDHENMFWYRQDPGLGLRLIYFSYDVKMKEKGDIPEGYSVSREKKERFSLILESASTNQTSMYLCASSSRTGLNEKLFFGSGTQLSVL.

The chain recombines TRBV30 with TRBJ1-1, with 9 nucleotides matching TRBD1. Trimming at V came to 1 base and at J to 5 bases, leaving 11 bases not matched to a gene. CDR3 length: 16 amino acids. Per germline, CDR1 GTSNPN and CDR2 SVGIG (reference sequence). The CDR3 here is CAWSAGPGQGRTEAFF. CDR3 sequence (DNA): TGTGCCTGGAGTGCCGGCCCGGGACAGGGAAGGACTGAAGCTTTCTTT.

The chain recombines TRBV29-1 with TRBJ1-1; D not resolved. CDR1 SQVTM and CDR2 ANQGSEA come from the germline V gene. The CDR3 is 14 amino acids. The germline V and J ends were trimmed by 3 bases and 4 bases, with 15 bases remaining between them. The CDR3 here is CSVDLEGKSTEAFF. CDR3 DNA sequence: TGCAGCGTTGATTTGGAGGGAAAGAGCACTGAAGCTTTCTTT.

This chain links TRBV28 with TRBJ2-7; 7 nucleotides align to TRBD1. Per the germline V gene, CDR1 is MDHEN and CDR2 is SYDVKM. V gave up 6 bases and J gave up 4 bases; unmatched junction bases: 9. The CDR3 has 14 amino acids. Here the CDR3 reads CASSRTGNRYEQYF. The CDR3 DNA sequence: TGTGCCAGCAGCCGGACAGGCAATAGGTACGAGCAGTACTTC.

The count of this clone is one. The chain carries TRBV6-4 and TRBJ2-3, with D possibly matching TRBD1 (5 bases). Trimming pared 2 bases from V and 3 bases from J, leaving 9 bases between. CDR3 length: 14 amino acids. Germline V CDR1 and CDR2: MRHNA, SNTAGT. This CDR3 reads CASSDRGRTDTQYF. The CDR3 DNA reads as TGTGCCAGCAGTGACAGGGGTCGGACAGATACGCAGTATTTT.

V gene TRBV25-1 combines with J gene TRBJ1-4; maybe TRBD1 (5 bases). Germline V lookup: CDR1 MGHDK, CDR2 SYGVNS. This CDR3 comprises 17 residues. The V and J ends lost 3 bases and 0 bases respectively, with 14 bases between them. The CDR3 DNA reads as TGTGCCAGCAGTGATCAGGGAAAGCTCTCAACTAATGAAAAACTGTTTTTT. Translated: CASSDQGKLSTNEKLFF. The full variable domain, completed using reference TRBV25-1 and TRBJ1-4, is EADIYQTPRYLVIGTGKKITLECSQTMGHDKMYWYQQDPGMELHLIHYSYGVNSTEKGDLSSESTVSRIRTEHFPLTLESARPSHTSQYLCASSDQGKLSTNEKLFFGSGTQLSVL.

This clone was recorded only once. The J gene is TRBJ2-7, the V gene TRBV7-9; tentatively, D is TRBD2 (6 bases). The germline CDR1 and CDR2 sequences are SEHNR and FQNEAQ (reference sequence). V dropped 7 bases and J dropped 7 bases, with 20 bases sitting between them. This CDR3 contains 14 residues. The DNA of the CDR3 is TGTGCCAGCACTATTGAGACCTCCCGGGGGGAGCAGTACTTC. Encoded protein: CASTIETSRGEQYF.

CDR3 coding DNA: TGTGCCAGCAGCTTAGTGACAGGGGTGACAGATACGCAGTATTTT. Encoded protein: CASSLVTGVTDTQYF. The chain combines TRBV7-2 with TRBJ2-3; 8 bases are a match to TRBD1. Germline lookup yields CDR1 SGHTA and CDR2 FQGNSA. The V gene end was trimmed by 1 base and the J gene end by 3 bases; junction bases not matched to a gene: 3. The CDR3 is made up of 15 amino acids.

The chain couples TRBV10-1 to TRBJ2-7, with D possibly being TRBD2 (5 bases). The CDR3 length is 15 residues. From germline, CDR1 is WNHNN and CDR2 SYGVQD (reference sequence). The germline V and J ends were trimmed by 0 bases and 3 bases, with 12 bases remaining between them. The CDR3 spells CASSESTLRGYEQYF. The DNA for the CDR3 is TGCGCCAGCAGTGAGTCGACTCTACGGGGCTACGAGCAGTACTTC.

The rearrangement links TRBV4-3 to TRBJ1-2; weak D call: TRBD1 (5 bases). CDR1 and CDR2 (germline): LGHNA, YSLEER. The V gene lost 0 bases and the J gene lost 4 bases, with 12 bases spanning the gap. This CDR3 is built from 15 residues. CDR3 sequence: CASSQDGGGTYGYTF. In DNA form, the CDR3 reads TGCGCCAGCAGCCAAGATGGGGGAGGCACCTATGGCTACACCTTC.

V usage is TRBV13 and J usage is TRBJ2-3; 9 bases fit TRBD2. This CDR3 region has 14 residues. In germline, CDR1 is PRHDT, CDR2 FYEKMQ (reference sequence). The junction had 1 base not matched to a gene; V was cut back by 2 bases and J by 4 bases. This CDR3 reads CASSLTSGPDTQYF. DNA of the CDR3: TGTGCCAGCAGCTTAACTAGCGGGCCAGATACGCAGTATTTT. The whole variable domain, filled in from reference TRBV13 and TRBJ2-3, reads AAGVIQSPRHLIKEKRETATLKCYPIPRHDTVYWYQQGPGQDPQFLISFYEKMQSDKGSIPDRFSAQQFSDYHSELNMSSLELGDSALYFCASSLTSGPDTQYFGPGTRLTVL.

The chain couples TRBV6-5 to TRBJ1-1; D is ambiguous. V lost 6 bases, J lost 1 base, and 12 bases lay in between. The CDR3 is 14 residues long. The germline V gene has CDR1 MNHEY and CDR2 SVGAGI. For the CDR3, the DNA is TGTGCCAGCAGAGCCGTGACGGGGAACACTGAAGCTTTCTTT. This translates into CASRAVTGNTEAFF.

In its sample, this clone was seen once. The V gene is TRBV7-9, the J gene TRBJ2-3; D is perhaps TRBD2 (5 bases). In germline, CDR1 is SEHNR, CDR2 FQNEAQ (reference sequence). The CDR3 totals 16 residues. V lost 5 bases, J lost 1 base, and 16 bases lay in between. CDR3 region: CASSAYSGPRTDTQYF. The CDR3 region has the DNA TGTGCCAGCAGCGCCTACAGCGGCCCGCGCACAGATACGCAGTATTTT.

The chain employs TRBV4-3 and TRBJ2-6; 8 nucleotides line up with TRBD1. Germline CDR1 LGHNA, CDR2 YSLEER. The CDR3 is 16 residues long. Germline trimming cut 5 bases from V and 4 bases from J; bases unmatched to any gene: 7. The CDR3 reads CASSVQGASGANVLTF. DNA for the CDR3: TGCGCCAGCAGCGTCCAGGGGGCTTCCGGGGCCAACGTCCTGACTTTC.

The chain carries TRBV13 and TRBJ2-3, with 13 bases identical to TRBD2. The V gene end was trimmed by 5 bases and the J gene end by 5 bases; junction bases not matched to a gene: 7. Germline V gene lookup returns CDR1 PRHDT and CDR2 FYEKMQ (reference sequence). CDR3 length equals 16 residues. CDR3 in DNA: TGTGCCAGCAGCATCCGACTAGCGGGGGGCCAAGATACGCAGTATTTT. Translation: CASSIRLAGGQDTQYF.

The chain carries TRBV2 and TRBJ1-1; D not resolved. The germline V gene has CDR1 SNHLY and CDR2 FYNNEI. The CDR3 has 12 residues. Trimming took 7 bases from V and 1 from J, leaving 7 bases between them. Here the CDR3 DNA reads TGTGCCAGCATACGGTCGAACACTGAAGCTTTCTTT. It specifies CASIRSNTEAFF.

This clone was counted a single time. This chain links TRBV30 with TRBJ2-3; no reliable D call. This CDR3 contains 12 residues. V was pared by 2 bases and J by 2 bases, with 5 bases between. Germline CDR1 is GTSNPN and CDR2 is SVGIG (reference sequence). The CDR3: CAWSPSTDTQYF. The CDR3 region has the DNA TGTGCCTGGAGTCCGTCCACAGATACGCAGTATTTT.

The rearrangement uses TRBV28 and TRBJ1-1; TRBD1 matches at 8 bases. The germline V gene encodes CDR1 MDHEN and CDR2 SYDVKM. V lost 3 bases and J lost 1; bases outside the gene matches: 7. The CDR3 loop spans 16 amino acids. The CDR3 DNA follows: TGTGCCAGCAGTTTCGGTCGGGACAGGCCGAACACTGAAGCTTTCTTT. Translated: CASSFGRDRPNTEAFF.

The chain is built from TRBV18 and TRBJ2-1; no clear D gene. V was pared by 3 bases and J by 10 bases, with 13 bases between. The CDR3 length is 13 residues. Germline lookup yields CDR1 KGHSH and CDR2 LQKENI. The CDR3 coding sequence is TGTGCCAGCTCACCGTCTTCCCTGCGGGAGCAGTTCTTC. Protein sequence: CASSPSSLREQFF.

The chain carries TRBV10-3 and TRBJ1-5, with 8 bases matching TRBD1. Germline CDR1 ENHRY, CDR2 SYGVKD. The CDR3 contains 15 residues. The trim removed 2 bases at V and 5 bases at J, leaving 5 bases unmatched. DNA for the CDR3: TGTGCCATCAGTGAGGACAGGGGAAGGGATCAGCCCCAGCATTTT. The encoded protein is CAISEDRGRDQPQHF.

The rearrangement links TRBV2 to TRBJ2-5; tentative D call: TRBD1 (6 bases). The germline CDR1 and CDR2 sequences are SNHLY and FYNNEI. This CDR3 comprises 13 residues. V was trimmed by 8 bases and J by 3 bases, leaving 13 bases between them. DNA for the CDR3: TGTGCCAGCTGGCCAGGGGTTAAAGAGACCCAGTACTTC. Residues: CASWPGVKETQYF.

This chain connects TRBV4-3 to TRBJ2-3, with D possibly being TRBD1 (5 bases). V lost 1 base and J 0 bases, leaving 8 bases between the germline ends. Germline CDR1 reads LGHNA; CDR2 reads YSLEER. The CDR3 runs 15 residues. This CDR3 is CASSQVQASTDTQYF. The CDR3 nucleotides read TGCGCCAGCAGCCAAGTACAGGCTAGCACAGATACGCAGTATTTT.

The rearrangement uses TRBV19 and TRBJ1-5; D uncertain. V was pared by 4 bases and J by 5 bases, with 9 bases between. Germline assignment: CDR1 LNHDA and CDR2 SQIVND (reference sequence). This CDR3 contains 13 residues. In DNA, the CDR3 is TGTGCCAGTAGTAAAGACAATGATCAGCCCCAGCATTTT. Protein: CASSKDNDQPQHF.

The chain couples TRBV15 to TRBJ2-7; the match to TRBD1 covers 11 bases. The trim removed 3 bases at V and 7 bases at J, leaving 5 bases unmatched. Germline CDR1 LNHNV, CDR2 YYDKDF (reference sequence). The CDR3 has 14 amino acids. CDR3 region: CATSRDRGLWEQYF. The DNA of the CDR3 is TGTGCCACCAGCAGGGACAGGGGGCTCTGGGAGCAGTACTTC.

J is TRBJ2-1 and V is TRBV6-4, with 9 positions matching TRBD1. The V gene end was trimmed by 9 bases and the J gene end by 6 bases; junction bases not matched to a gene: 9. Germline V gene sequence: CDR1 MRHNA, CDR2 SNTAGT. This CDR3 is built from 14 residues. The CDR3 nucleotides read TGTGCCAGTGGAACAGGGGGCCCGACCAATGAGCAGTTCTTC. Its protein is CASGTGGPTNEQFF.

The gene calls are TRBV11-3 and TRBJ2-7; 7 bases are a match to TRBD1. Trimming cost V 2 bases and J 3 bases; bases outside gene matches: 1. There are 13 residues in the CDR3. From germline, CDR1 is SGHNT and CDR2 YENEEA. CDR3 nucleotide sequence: TGTGCCAGCAGCTTAAACAGGGGCTACGAGCAGTACTTC. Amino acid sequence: CASSLNRGYEQYF.

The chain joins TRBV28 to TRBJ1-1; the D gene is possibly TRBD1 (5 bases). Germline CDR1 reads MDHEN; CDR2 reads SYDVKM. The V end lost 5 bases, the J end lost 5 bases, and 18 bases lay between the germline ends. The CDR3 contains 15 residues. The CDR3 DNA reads TGTGCCAGCAGTACGCCATGGGGGGTCGGAACTGAAGCTTTCTTT. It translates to CASSTPWGVGTEAFF.